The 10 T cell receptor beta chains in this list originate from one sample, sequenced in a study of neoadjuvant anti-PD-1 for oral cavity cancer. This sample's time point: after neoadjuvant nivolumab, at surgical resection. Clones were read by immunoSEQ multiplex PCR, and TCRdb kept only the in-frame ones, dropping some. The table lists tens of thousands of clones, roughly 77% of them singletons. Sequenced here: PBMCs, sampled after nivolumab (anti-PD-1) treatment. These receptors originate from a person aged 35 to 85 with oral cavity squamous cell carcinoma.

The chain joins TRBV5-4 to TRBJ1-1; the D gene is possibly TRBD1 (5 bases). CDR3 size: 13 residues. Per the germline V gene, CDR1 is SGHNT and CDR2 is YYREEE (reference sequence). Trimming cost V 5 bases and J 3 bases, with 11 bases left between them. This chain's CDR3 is CASRPRDYTEAFF. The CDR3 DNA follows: TGTGCCAGCAGGCCCCGGGACTACACTGAAGCTTTCTTT.

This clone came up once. The CDR3: CASSPVAPGTGELFF. The CDR3, as DNA: TGTGCCAGCTCCCCGGTGGCCCCAGGGACCGGGGAGCTGTTTTTT. The chain uses TRBV9 and TRBJ2-2, with D maybe TRBD1 (5 bases). CDR1 is SGDLS and CDR2 is YYNGEE in the germline V gene. The CDR3 spans 15 residues. Trimming took off 7 bases at V and 5 bases at J, with 18 bases between the two ends.

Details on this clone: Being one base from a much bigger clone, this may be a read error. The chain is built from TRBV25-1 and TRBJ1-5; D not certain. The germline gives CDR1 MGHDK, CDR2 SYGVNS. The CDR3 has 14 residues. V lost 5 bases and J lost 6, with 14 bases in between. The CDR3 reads CASSSRAWGQPQHF. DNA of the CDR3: TGTGCCAGCAGTAGCCGGGCTTGGGGTCAGCCCCAGCATTTT. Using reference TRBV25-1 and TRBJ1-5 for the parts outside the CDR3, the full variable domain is EADIYQTPRYLVIGTGKKITLECSQTMGHDKMYWYQQDPGMELHLIHYSYGVNSTEKGDLSSESTVSRIRTEHFPLTLESARPSHTSQYLCASSSRAWGQPQHFGDGTRLSIL.

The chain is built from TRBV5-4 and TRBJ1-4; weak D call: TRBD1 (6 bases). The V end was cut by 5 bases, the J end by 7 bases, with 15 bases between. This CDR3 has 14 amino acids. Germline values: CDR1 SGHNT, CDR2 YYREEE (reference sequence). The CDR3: CASSFDRMGEKLFF. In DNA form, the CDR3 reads TGTGCCAGCAGTTTCGACAGGATGGGTGAAAAACTGTTTTTT.

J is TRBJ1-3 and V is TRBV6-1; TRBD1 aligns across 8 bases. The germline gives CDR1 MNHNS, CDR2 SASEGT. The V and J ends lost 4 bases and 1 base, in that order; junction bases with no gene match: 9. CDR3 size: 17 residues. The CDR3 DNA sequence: TGTGCCAGCAGTGGAATCAGGGGGCGATCATCTGGAAACACCATATATTTT. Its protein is CASSGIRGRSSGNTIYF.

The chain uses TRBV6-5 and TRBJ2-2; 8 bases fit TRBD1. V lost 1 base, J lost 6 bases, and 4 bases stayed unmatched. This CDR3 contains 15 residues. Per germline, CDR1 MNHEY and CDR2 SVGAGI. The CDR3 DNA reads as TGTGCCAGCAGTTACTTACAGGGGGTTTCCGGGGAGCTGTTTTTT. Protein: CASSYLQGVSGELFF.

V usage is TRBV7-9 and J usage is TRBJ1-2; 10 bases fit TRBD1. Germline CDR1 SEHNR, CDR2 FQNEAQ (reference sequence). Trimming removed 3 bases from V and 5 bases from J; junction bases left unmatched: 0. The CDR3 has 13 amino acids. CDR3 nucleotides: TGTGCCAGCAGCTTGGGACAGGGGTATGGCTACACCTTC. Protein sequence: CASSLGQGYGYTF.

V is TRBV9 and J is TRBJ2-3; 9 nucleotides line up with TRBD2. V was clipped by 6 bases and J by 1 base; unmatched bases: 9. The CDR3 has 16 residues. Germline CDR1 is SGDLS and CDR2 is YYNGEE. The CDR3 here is CASTPWVAGGTDTQYF. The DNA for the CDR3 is TGTGCCAGCACGCCCTGGGTAGCGGGGGGCACAGATACGCAGTATTTT. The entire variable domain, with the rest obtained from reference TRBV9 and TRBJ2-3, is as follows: DSGVTQTPKHLITATGQRVTLRCSPRSGDLSVYWYQQSLDQGLQFLIQYYNGEERAKGNILERFSAQQFPDLHSELNLSSLELGDSALYFCASTPWVAGGTDTQYFGPGTRLTVL.

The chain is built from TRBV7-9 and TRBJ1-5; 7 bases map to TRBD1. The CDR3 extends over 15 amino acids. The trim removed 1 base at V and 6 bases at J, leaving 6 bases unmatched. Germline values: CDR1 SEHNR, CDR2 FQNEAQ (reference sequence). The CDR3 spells CASSLGAGGRQPQHF. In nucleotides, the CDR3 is TGTGCCAGCAGCTTAGGGGCAGGGGGGCGTCAGCCCCAGCATTTT.

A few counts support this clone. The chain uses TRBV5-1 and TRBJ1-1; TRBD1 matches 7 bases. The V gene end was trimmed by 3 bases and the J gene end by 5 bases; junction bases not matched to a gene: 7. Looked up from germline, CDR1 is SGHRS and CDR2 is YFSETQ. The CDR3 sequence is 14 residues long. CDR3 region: CASSSTGDRTEAFF. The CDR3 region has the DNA TGCGCCAGCAGCTCTACAGGGGATCGGACTGAAGCTTTCTTT.